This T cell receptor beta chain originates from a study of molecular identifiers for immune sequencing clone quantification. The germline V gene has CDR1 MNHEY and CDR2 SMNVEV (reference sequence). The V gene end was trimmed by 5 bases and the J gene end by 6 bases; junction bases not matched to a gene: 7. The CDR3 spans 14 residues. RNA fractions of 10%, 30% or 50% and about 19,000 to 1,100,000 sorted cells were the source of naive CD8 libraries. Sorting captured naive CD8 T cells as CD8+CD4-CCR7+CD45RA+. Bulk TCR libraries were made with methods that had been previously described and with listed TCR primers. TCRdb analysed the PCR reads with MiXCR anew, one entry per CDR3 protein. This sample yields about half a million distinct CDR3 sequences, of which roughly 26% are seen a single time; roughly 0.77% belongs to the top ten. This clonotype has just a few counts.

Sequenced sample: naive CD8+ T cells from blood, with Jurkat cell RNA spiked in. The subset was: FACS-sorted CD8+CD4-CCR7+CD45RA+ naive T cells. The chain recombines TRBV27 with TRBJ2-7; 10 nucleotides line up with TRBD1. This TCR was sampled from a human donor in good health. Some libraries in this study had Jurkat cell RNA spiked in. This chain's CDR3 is CASSPMRTGGEQYF. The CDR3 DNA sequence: TGTGCCAGCAGTCCGATGAGGACAGGGGGCGAGCAGTACTTC.